This passage covers 20 T cell receptor beta chains from one sample sequenced in a study of blood T cells in healthy people across ages (dated by TCRdb to the mid-2010s). Preparation of the library involved 5' RACE. A second PCR of roughly 7 to 11 cycles was performed with a sample-barcoded 5' primer and a J-beta primer mix. TCRdb handled the public reads itself, with Q25 trimming in fastp and clone calling in MiXCR, and kept productive beta chains. Records with the same CDR3 protein are collapsed into one entry carrying the most frequent genes and DNA. The sample yields approximately 1,700,000 distinct CDR3 sequences; about two fifths were counted once. The top ten constitute about 23% of the sample. Input material: blood. The receptors derive from a human donor in good health.

This clonotype was counted between two and nine times. The CDR3 DNA reads as TGTGCCACAGGAAGGGGTCGATCTGCCAATTCACCCCTCCACTTT. It translates to CATGRGRSANSPLHF. The chain has TRBV12-3 or TRBV12-4 and TRBJ1-6; a possible D gene is TRBD1 (5 bases). The ends were cut back, 10 bases at V and 7 bases at J, with 20 bases in the middle. The CDR3 length is 15 residues.

This clonotype has only a few counts. The chain joins TRBV27 to TRBJ2-3, with 8 bases fitting TRBD2. The V gene end was trimmed by 7 bases and the J gene end by 2 bases; junction bases not matched to a gene: 11. The germline CDR1 and CDR2 sequences are MNHEY and SMNVEV (reference sequence). CDR3 length equals 16 residues. Written as DNA, the CDR3 is TGTGCCAGCATCCTCTTTAGCGGGACCCTCACAGATACGCAGTATTTT. Translation gives CASILFSGTLTDTQYF.

This clonotype was seen only a few times. The chain links TRBV9 to TRBJ2-6, with D tentatively TRBD1 (6 bases). The CDR3 runs to 16 residues. Per the germline V gene, CDR1 is SGDLS and CDR2 is YYNGEE. With 0 bases removed from V and 2 bases from J, the gap between germline ends came to 9 bases. The CDR3 loop reads CASSVDEGAGANVLTF. DNA of the CDR3: TGTGCCAGCAGCGTAGATGAGGGGGCTGGGGCCAACGTCCTGACTTTC.

This chain uses TRBV12-3 or TRBV12-4 with TRBJ1-5; D uncertain. The CDR3 is 14 amino acids. Trimming stripped 3 bases from V and 4 bases from J, with 10 bases between. CDR3 in DNA: TGTGCCAGCAGTTTCACAAGCACAAATCAGCCCCAGCATTTT. Protein: CASSFTSTNQPQHF.

Of note for this clonotype: A much larger clone is a single base away; this may be a read error. This sequence joins TRBV4-1 and TRBJ2-1, with TRBD2 matching 11 bases. V lost 2 bases to trimming and J lost 4 bases; unmatched junction nucleotides: 4. The CDR3 spans 16 residues. Per germline, CDR1 MGHRA and CDR2 YSYEKL. The CDR3 DNA reads as TGCGCCAGCAGCCAATGGGGACTAGCGGAGTACAATGAGCAGTTCTTC. Its protein is CASSQWGLAEYNEQFF.

V gene TRBV7-3 combines with J gene TRBJ2-3, with a weak D call TRBD2 (5 bases). The CDR3 has 16 residues. Trimming shortened V by 0 bases and J by 0 bases, and 10 bases separated the two germline ends. The germline V gene has CDR1 SGHTA and CDR2 FQGTGA. The CDR3 region has the DNA TGTGCCAGCAGCTTAACGGCTAGCAGAAGCACAGATACGCAGTATTTT. Translating gives CASSLTASRSTDTQYF.

This clonotype has just one count. The CDR3 coding sequence is TGTGCCAACAGTTTAGGGTATGCGGGGAACTACGAGCAGTACTTC. It yields the protein CANSLGYAGNYEQYF. The chain carries TRBV7-9 and TRBJ2-7; TRBD2 might be the D (6 bases). Trimming cost V 10 bases and J 3 bases, with 22 bases left between them. This CDR3 comprises 15 residues. Germline-derived CDR1 and CDR2 are SEHNR and FQNEAQ (reference sequence).

This chain joins TRBV7-9 and TRBJ2-1; maybe TRBD2 (6 bases). This CDR3 spans 14 amino acids. CDR1 SEHNR and CDR2 FQNEAQ come from the germline V gene (reference sequence). Deletions cut 1 base from V and 5 bases from J, with 9 bases between. CDR3 sequence: CASSLDRGNNEQFF. In DNA, the CDR3 is TGTGCCAGCAGCTTAGATCGGGGGAACAATGAGCAGTTCTTC.

The J gene is TRBJ2-1, the V gene TRBV5-1, with D perhaps matching TRBD2 (5 bases). The germline V gene encodes CDR1 SGHRS and CDR2 YFSETQ. V lost 5 bases and J 9 bases, leaving 21 bases between the germline ends. The CDR3 consists of 15 residues. DNA for the CDR3: TGCGCCAGCAGTGGAGGAGACCCTACATGGATTGAGCAGTTCTTC. This translates into CASSGGDPTWIEQFF.

V usage is TRBV9 and J usage is TRBJ2-3; D not certain. Germline V CDR1 and CDR2: SGDLS, YYNGEE. The V and J ends lost 0 bases and 2 bases respectively, with 7 bases between them. This CDR3 has 14 residues. CDR3 DNA sequence: TGTGCCAGCAGCGTAGGAATTCCCACAGATACGCAGTATTTT. Protein sequence: CASSVGIPTDTQYF.

This clonotype was seen more than once but under ten times. Written as DNA, the CDR3 is TGTGCCAGCAGTGACTCATTGCCGTGGAACACTGAAGCTTTCTTT. The encoded protein is CASSDSLPWNTEAFF. This chain links TRBV6-4 with TRBJ1-1; D is uncertain. This CDR3 has 15 amino acids. CDR1 and CDR2 from the germline V gene are MRHNA and SNTAGT. Trimming shortened V by 0 bases and J by 1 base, and 9 bases separated the two germline ends.

CDR3 DNA sequence: TGTGCCACCAGTGGGGGTAGCTCCTACAATGAGCAGTTCTTC. This gives the protein CATSGGSSYNEQFF. The chain recombines TRBV24-1 with TRBJ2-1; D not certain. In germline, CDR1 is KGHDR, CDR2 SFDVKD. The V end was cut by 5 bases, the J end by 0 bases, with 7 bases between. The CDR3 totals 14 residues.

This clonotype was detected ten times or more. This chain links TRBV5-5 with TRBJ2-5; the D gene is possibly TRBD2 (6 bases). The ends were cut back, 4 bases at V and 5 bases at J, with 12 bases in the middle. The CDR3 is 13 amino acids. CDR1 is SGHKS, CDR2 YYEKEE, per germline (reference sequence). This CDR3 is CASSARAGETQYF. The CDR3 nucleotides read TGTGCCAGCAGCGCCCGTGCGGGGGAGACCCAGTACTTC.

In its sample, this clonotype was seen a few times. This chain links TRBV29-1 with TRBJ1-1; 9 positions agree with TRBD1. V trimming: 6 bases; J trimming: 0 bases; junction bases outside the gene matches: 2. This CDR3 contains 13 residues. Per germline, CDR1 SQVTM and CDR2 ANQGSEA. CDR3 in DNA: TGCAGCGTCGGGACAGGGATGAACACTGAAGCTTTCTTT. Amino acid sequence: CSVGTGMNTEAFF.

This clonotype was observed a handful of times. The V gene is TRBV7-9, the J gene TRBJ2-1; D is perhaps TRBD2 (6 bases). V was cut by 0 bases and J by 8 bases, with 20 bases left in between. This CDR3 is 17 amino acids long. Germline V CDR1 and CDR2: SEHNR, FQNEAQ (reference sequence). The CDR3 here is CASSLALGDSRADEQFF. The CDR3 DNA follows: TGTGCCAGCAGCTTAGCTTTAGGGGACTCCCGCGCCGATGAGCAGTTCTTC.

This clonotype was picked up a small number of times. The V call is TRBV4-3, the J call TRBJ2-1; 9 nucleotides line up with TRBD1. V lost 7 bases, J lost 10 bases, and 14 bases stayed unmatched. Germline lookup yields CDR1 LGHNA and CDR2 YSLEER. This CDR3 has 15 amino acids. CDR3 sequence: CASTQGASKTWEQFF. Here the CDR3 DNA reads TGCGCCAGCACACAGGGGGCCTCTAAGACGTGGGAGCAGTTCTTC.

A remark on this clonotype: Given a much more abundant clone one base away, this may be a read error. The V gene is TRBV29-1, the J gene TRBJ2-5; D tentatively fits TRBD1 or TRBD2 (6 bases each). The CDR3 spans 12 residues. Germline V gene data show CDR1 as SQVTM and CDR2 as ANQGSEA. CDR3 nucleotides: TGCGCTGCTAGGGGGGTGGAGGAGACCCAGTACTTC. Its translation is CAARGVEETQYF.

V and J are TRBV2 and TRBJ1-4; D gene unclear. V lost 4 bases and J lost 5, with 11 bases in between. CDR1 SNHLY and CDR2 FYNNEI come from the germline V gene. The CDR3 consists of 14 residues. This CDR3 reads CASSVWMNNEKLFF. The CDR3 DNA sequence: TGTGCCAGCAGTGTTTGGATGAACAATGAAAAACTGTTTTTT.

J is TRBJ1-6 and V is TRBV6-5; 9 bases are shared with TRBD1. After removal of 4 bases from V and 9 bases from J, the junction contained 7 bases not matched to a gene. Germline lookup yields CDR1 MNHEY and CDR2 SVGAGI. There are 15 residues in the CDR3. The CDR3: CASSFLGTGSSPLHF. In DNA, the CDR3 is TGTGCCAGCAGTTTCCTCGGGACAGGGAGTTCACCCCTCCACTTT.

The chain links TRBV14 to TRBJ2-7, with TRBD1 as a possible D gene (6 bases). The germline V gene encodes CDR1 SGHDN and CDR2 FVKESK. The germline V and J ends were trimmed by 1 base and 1 base, with 14 bases remaining between them. The CDR3 totals 16 residues. CDR3 protein: CASSQAPGTPSYEQYF. The CDR3 DNA follows: TGTGCCAGCAGCCAAGCTCCCGGGACACCTTCCTACGAGCAGTACTTC.